The T cell receptor beta chain under discussion was sequenced for a study of PD-1 blockade in mismatch repair-deficient tumors. Study-level background: Patients had approximately 13 mismatch repair-deficient cancer types, all previously treated and progressing. Overall study results and limits: Tumor-resident clones, often undetectable pretreatment in blood, expanded then contracted after pembrolizumab.

A few pembrolizumab responders had their TCRs sequenced. This clone has a single count. As yet, its antigen is unknown. CDR1 is SGHNT and CDR2 is YYREEE in the germline V gene (reference sequence). CDR3 length: 16 amino acids. J lost 3 bases, V lost 2 bases, and 4 bases had no gene match. The protocol was immunoSEQ multiplex PCR, while the TCRdb copy is restricted to in-frame clones and leaves out a portion. This sample has under 50,000 clones, with over 80% found just once. The sequence was obtained from an adult with mismatch repair-deficient cancer. Specimen: PBMCs, collected around 40 weeks after starting pembrolizumab. The chain joins TRBV5-4 to TRBJ2-6; TRBD1 agrees at 8 bases. CDR3 DNA: TGTGCCAGCAGCTTAACAGGGGGAGGTGGGGCCAACGTCCTGACTTTC. Protein sequence: CASSLTGGGGANVLTF.